The 29 T cell receptor beta chains in this list originate from one sample, sequenced in a study of shared clonotypes between healthy human individuals (dated by TCRdb to 2018 to 2021). Receptor libraries were prepared by the immunoSEQ multiplex PCR assay. The source is immuneACCESS, and TCRdb retained only in-frame sequences with V and J called. Part of the clones is not carried over; for the studies checked, unresolved V genes explain less than half of this, and the remainder is unexplained. In all, the sample holds some 450,000 clones, and approximately 71% of those were seen once. Jointly, the top ten make up around 12% of the sample. The sequenced sample consisted of PBMCs. These receptors came from a woman in her thirties or forties in good health. Some clones in this sample may be carry-over from other donors' samples.

The genes are TRBV27 and TRBJ2-2; 8 bases align to TRBD1. The CDR3 runs 15 residues. Germline assignment: CDR1 MNHEY and CDR2 SMNVEV (reference sequence). Trimming at V came to 8 bases and at J to 2 bases, leaving 7 bases not matched to a gene. In DNA form, the CDR3 reads TGTGCCAGCGTAGCGACAGGGGTCAACACCGGGGAGCTGTTTTTT. Translating it yields CASVATGVNTGELFF.

The chain uses TRBV7-9 and TRBJ2-7; 7 bases line up with TRBD1. The length of the CDR3 is 13 residues. J gave up 3 bases and V 5 bases, and 4 bases lay outside the gene matches. CDR1 is SEHNR, CDR2 FQNEAQ, per germline (reference sequence). The CDR3 coding sequence is TGTGCCAGCAGCCGACAGGGTGGCTACGAGCAGTACTTC. Its translation is CASSRQGGYEQYF. The complete variable domain, with remaining parts taken from reference TRBV7-9 and TRBJ2-7, reads DTGVSQNPRHKITKRGQNVTFRCDPISEHNRLYWYRQTLGQGPEFLTYFQNEAQLEKSRLLSDRFSAERPKGSFSTLEIQRTEQGDSAMYLCASSRQGGYEQYFGPGTRLTVT.

This sequence joins TRBV9 and TRBJ1-5; D is ambiguous. The ends were cut back, 1 base at V and 4 bases at J, with 12 bases in the middle. CDR1 is SGDLS, CDR2 YYNGEE, per germline. The length of the CDR3 is 15 residues. The DNA of the CDR3 is TGTGCCAGCAGCGTACCCAGGAGTGGTAATCAGCCCCAGCATTTT. This encodes CASSVPRSGNQPQHF.

The V gene is TRBV27, the J gene TRBJ1-5; D not certain. This CDR3 region has 13 residues. The germline CDR1 and CDR2 sequences are MNHEY and SMNVEV (reference sequence). The ends were cut back, 2 bases at V and 7 bases at J, with 9 bases in the middle. The CDR3 coding sequence is TGTGCCAGCAGTTTAGTAGGGAAGCAGCCCCAGCATTTT. It specifies CASSLVGKQPQHF.

The table lists this clone with a count of one. The chain couples TRBV5-1 to TRBJ2-1, with 9 bases that match TRBD2. After removal of 2 bases from V and 4 bases from J, the junction contained 10 bases not matched to a gene. In germline, CDR1 is SGHRS, CDR2 YFSETQ. The CDR3 extends over 17 amino acids. Here the CDR3 reads CASSLGVRREGYNEQFF. The CDR3, as DNA: TGCGCCAGCAGCTTAGGGGTGAGGCGGGAGGGTTACAATGAGCAGTTCTTC.

Note on this clone: A read error likely explains this, since a far larger clone differs by one base. The gene calls are TRBV6-1 and TRBJ2-1; 9 nucleotides agree with TRBD2. Trimming cost V 1 base and J 5 bases; bases outside gene matches: 6. This CDR3 comprises 16 residues. CDR1 is MNHNS and CDR2 is SASEGT in the germline V gene. Here the CDR3 reads CASSEEGGRAHNEQFF. In DNA, the CDR3 is TGTGCCAGCAGTGAAGAGGGCGGGAGGGCCCACAATGAGCAGTTCTTC.

This clone has more than one count but fewer than ten. The rearrangement joins TRBV7-4 to TRBJ2-7, with 13 bases matching TRBD2. Germline V gene sequence: CDR1 SGHVT, CDR2 SQSDAQ. The CDR3 consists of 15 residues. Trimming cost V 5 bases and J 7 bases; bases outside gene matches: 8. CDR3 coding DNA: TGTGCCAGCAGCCCCCGGACTAGCGGGGGTTTGGAGCAGTACTTC. It translates to CASSPRTSGGLEQYF. Full variable domain (missing parts from reference TRBV7-4 and TRBJ2-7): GAGVSQSPRYKVAKRGRDVALRCDSISGHVTLYWYRQTLGQGSEVLTYSQSDAQRDKSGRPSGRFSAERPERSVSTLKIQRTEQGDSAVYLCASSPRTSGGLEQYFGPGTRLTVT.

V usage is TRBV10-2 and J usage is TRBJ1-4; TRBD1 agrees at 8 bases. Germline V gene lookup returns CDR1 WSHSY and CDR2 SAAADI. V lost 4 bases to trimming and J lost 7 bases; unmatched junction nucleotides: 2. The CDR3 is made up of 13 amino acids. CDR3 coding DNA: TGCGCCAGCAGTGCCAGGGGGCGTGAAAAACTGTTTTTT. This gives the protein CASSARGREKLFF.

The J gene is TRBJ2-3, the V gene TRBV5-4; D remains unclear. The CDR3 runs 14 residues. The germline gives CDR1 SGHNT, CDR2 YYREEE (reference sequence). The V end was cut by 4 bases, the J end by 1 base, with 10 bases between. The CDR3 protein is CASSPKEGTDTQYF. The CDR3 DNA is TGTGCCAGCAGCCCGAAAGAGGGCACAGATACGCAGTATTTT.

As regards this clone: A far larger clone is one nucleotide away, so this likely arose from a read error. It is likely a read error, because the conserved phenylalanine at the end of the CDR3 is missing. Other DNA sequences of this sample code for an identical CDR3. The rearrangement uses TRBV30 and TRBJ2-7; D is possibly TRBD1 (5 bases). From germline, CDR1 is GTSNPN and CDR2 SVGIG (reference sequence). The CDR3 extends over 12 amino acids. V was pared by 2 bases and J by 5 bases, with 10 bases between. The CDR3 loop is CAWSPRVNEQYL. DNA of the CDR3: TGTGCCTGGAGTCCCAGGGTCAACGAGCAGTACCTC.

The V gene is TRBV4-2, the J gene TRBJ2-1, with 7 bases that match TRBD2. V lost 1 base and J lost 1; bases outside the gene matches: 4. The CDR3 length is 16 residues. Germline assignment: CDR1 LGHNA and CDR2 YNFKEQ. CDR3 sequence: CASSQVYSGSYNEQFF. CDR3 DNA sequence: TGTGCCAGCAGCCAAGTGTATAGCGGGTCCTACAATGAGCAGTTCTTC.

V is TRBV7-9 and J is TRBJ2-1, with D unresolved. CDR1 and CDR2 (germline): SEHNR, FQNEAQ (reference sequence). This CDR3 spans 13 amino acids. Trimming took off 2 bases at V and 6 bases at J, with 8 bases between the two ends. Here the CDR3 DNA reads TGTGCCAGCAGCTTATTCACCAGCAATGAGCAGTTCTTC. The encoded protein is CASSLFTSNEQFF.

Note on this clone: It is likely a read error: a sequence one base away is far more abundant. The CDR3 end shows no conserved phenylalanine or tryptophan, and so a read error is likely. The V call is TRBV20-1, the J call TRBJ1-1; D gene uncertain. This CDR3 has 11 amino acids. The germline V gene encodes CDR1 DFQATT and CDR2 SNEGSKA (reference sequence). Trimming took 5 bases from V and 8 from J, leaving 12 bases between them. CDR3 region: CSASPEPEAFS. The CDR3 nucleotides are TGCAGTGCTTCTCCCGAGCCAGAAGCTTTCTCT.

The rearrangement uses TRBV11-2 and TRBJ2-7, with a weak D call TRBD1 (5 bases). The germline V gene has CDR1 SGHAT and CDR2 FQNNGV. CDR3 length: 15 amino acids. V lost 5 bases to trimming and J lost 0 bases, with 14 bases between them. The CDR3 DNA sequence: TGTGCCAGCAGCCTGACAGACCTCAGCTCCTACGAGCAGTACTTC. This gives the protein CASSLTDLSSYEQYF.

This clone occurred once. The chain employs TRBV30 and TRBJ2-7; D is uncertain. The CDR3 contains 14 residues. Per the germline V gene, CDR1 is GTSNPN and CDR2 is SVGIG (reference sequence). The V end lost 1 base, the J end lost 0 bases, and 10 bases lay between the germline ends. The CDR3 spells CAWSGVDSSYEQYF. The CDR3 DNA follows: TGTGCCTGGAGTGGGGTGGATAGCTCCTACGAGCAGTACTTC.

V is TRBV27 and J is TRBJ2-2; maybe TRBD1 (5 bases). The germline CDR1 and CDR2 sequences are MNHEY and SMNVEV (reference sequence). This CDR3 is 16 amino acids long. Trimming cost V 4 bases and J 5 bases, with 17 bases left between them. The CDR3 protein is CASSYRSLSGTGELFF. CDR3 bases: TGTGCCAGCAGTTACAGGTCGCTGAGTGGGACCGGGGAGCTGTTTTTT.

The chain has TRBV27 and TRBJ2-7; 10 bases are shared with TRBD1. Germline assignment: CDR1 MNHEY and CDR2 SMNVEV (reference sequence). Germline trimming cut 5 bases from V and 0 bases from J; bases unmatched to any gene: 13. The CDR3 loop spans 18 amino acids. The CDR3 loop is CASSLREDRGLSSYEQYF. The CDR3 DNA sequence: TGTGCCAGCAGTCTCCGCGAAGACAGGGGGCTGAGCTCCTACGAGCAGTACTTC.

With respect to this clone: A far bigger clonotype differs at one base, so this is likely a read error. The J gene is TRBJ2-7, the V gene TRBV29-1; TRBD2 aligns across 13 bases. CDR1 SQVTM and CDR2 ANQGSEA come from the germline V gene. CDR3 size: 14 residues. The CDR3 loop is CGVLTSGRPGEQYF. The DNA for the CDR3 is TGCGGCGTCTTGACTAGCGGGAGGCCGGGGGAGCAGTACTTC.

This clone came up once. V and J are TRBV2 and TRBJ2-7; D gene unclear. CDR1 is SNHLY and CDR2 is FYNNEI in the germline V gene. The V gene lost 0 bases and the J gene lost 3 bases, with 15 bases spanning the gap. The length of the CDR3 is 16 residues. The CDR3 sequence: CASSEATVGSRYEQYF. CDR3 nucleotide sequence: TGTGCCAGCAGTGAAGCTACCGTTGGCAGCCGCTACGAGCAGTACTTC.

This clone was found a few times. Given a much more abundant clone one base away, this may be a read error. The V and J genes are TRBV28 and TRBJ1-5; the D gene is possibly TRBD1 (5 bases). CDR1 MDHEN and CDR2 SYDVKM come from the germline V gene. The V end lost 8 bases, the J end lost 5 bases, and 22 bases lay between the germline ends. The CDR3 sequence is 16 residues long. In DNA form, the CDR3 reads TGTGCCAGCTACGGGGCCGGGAGGCAGCACGATCAGCCCCAGCATTTT. Amino acid sequence: CASYGAGRQHDQPQHF.

The V gene is TRBV5-1, the J gene TRBJ2-3, with 13 bases matching TRBD2. V dropped 5 bases and J dropped 6; count of bases not matched to a gene: 9. CDR1 and CDR2 from the germline V gene are SGHRS and YFSETQ. The CDR3 has 16 amino acids. CDR3 amino acids: CASRSILAGGSDTQYF. The CDR3 nucleotides are TGCGCCAGCAGGTCCATACTAGCGGGAGGGTCCGATACGCAGTATTTT.

The V gene is TRBV11-2, the J gene TRBJ1-5; 11 bases fit TRBD1. The CDR3 extends over 15 amino acids. CDR1 SGHAT and CDR2 FQNNGV come from the germline V gene. Trimming took 4 bases from V and 4 from J; bases not matched to a gene: 3. Written as DNA, the CDR3 is TGTGCCAGCAGCTCGGGACAGGGGGGAAATCAGCCCCAGCATTTT. Its translation: CASSSGQGGNQPQHF.

The chain combines TRBV29-1 with TRBJ2-1; 7 positions agree with TRBD1. The CDR3 loop spans 14 amino acids. The V gene end was trimmed by 6 bases and the J gene end by 5 bases; junction bases not matched to a gene: 10. Germline CDR1 SQVTM, CDR2 ANQGSEA. The CDR3 bases are TGCAGCGTAGCTCGGGACAGATTTGACAATGAGCAGTTCTTC. Translation gives CSVARDRFDNEQFF.

The V and J genes are TRBV11-2 and TRBJ1-2; maybe TRBD1 (5 bases). Germline CDR1 SGHAT, CDR2 FQNNGV. The CDR3 is made up of 14 amino acids. Trimming cost V 5 bases and J 5 bases, with 15 bases left between them. This CDR3 reads CASSRGHNQYGYTF. The CDR3 DNA reads TGTGCCAGCAGCCGCGGACACAATCAATATGGCTACACCTTC.

V gene TRBV7-9 combines with J gene TRBJ2-7; 8 bases align to TRBD1. After removal of 1 base from V and 8 bases from J, the junction contained 7 bases not matched to a gene. The CDR3 is 14 amino acids. In germline, CDR1 is SEHNR, CDR2 FQNEAQ (reference sequence). The CDR3 coding sequence is TGTGCCAGCAGCTTAGGTGGGGACAGGAGACAGCAGTACTTC. Residues: CASSLGGDRRQQYF.

This rearrangement joins TRBV6-4 to TRBJ2-3; D perhaps matches TRBD2 (5 bases). This CDR3 is built from 16 residues. The germline V gene has CDR1 MRHNA and CDR2 SNTAGT. Trimming took 5 bases from V and 6 from J, leaving 21 bases between them. The CDR3 here is CASSWASPNSGDTQYF. CDR3 coding DNA: TGTGCCAGCAGTTGGGCTAGCCCAAACTCCGGGGATACGCAGTATTTT.

The V gene is TRBV27, the J gene TRBJ2-1; 7 nucleotides align to TRBD2. The length of the CDR3 is 17 residues. The V gene end was trimmed by 5 bases and the J gene end by 0 bases; junction bases not matched to a gene: 10. The germline V gene encodes CDR1 MNHEY and CDR2 SMNVEV (reference sequence). The CDR3 nucleotides are TGTGCCAGCAGTCCTTCTATAGCGGGCACCTCCTACAATGAGCAGTTCTTC. It yields the protein CASSPSIAGTSYNEQFF.

Regarding this clone: A far larger clone is one base from this, pointing to a likely read error. The J gene is TRBJ2-7, the V gene TRBV6-1; 7 nucleotides agree with TRBD2. Looked up from germline, CDR1 is MNHNS and CDR2 is SASEGT. The CDR3 consists of 14 residues. CDR3 sequence (DNA): TGTGCCAGCCTGGGACTATCCGACTCCTACAAGCAGTACTTC. Its protein product is CASLGLSDSYKQYF.

This clone appeared a few times. The chain carries TRBV7-6 and TRBJ1-1; the match to TRBD1 covers 9 bases. The germline gives CDR1 SGHVS, CDR2 FNYEAQ. The CDR3 extends over 14 amino acids. Trimming took 5 bases from V and 4 from J; bases not matched to a gene: 5. The CDR3 protein is CASSPRDRVTEAFF. CDR3 bases: TGTGCCAGCAGCCCACGGGACAGGGTCACTGAAGCTTTCTTT.